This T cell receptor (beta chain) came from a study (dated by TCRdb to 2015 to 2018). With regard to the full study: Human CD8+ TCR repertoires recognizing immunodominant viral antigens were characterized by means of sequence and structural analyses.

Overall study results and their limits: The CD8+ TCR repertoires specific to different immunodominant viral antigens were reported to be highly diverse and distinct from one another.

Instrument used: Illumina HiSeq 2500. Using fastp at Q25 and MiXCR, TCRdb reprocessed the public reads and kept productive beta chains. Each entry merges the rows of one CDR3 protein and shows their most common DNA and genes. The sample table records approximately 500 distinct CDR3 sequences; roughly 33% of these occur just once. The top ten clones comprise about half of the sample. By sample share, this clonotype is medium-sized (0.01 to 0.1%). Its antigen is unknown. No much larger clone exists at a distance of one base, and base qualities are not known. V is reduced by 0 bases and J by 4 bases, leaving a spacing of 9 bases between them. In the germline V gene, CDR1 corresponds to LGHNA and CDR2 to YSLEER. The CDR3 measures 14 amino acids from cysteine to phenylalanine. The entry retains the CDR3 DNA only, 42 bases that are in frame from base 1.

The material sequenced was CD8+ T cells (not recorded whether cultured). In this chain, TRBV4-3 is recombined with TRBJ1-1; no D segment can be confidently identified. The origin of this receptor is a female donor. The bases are TGCGCCAGCAGCCAAGATACGGGGAGCACTGAAGCTTTCTTT. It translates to CASSQDTGSTEAFF.